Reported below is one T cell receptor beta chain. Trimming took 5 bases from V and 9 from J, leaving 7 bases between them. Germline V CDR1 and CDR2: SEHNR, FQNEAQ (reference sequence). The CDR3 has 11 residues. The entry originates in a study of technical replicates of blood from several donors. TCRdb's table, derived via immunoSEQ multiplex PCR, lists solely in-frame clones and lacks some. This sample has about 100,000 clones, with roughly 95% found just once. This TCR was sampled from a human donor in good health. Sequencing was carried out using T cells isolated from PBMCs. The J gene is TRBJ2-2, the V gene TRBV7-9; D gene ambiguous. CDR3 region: CASSRARELFF. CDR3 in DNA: TGTGCCAGCAGCCGCGCCCGGGAGCTGTTTTTT.